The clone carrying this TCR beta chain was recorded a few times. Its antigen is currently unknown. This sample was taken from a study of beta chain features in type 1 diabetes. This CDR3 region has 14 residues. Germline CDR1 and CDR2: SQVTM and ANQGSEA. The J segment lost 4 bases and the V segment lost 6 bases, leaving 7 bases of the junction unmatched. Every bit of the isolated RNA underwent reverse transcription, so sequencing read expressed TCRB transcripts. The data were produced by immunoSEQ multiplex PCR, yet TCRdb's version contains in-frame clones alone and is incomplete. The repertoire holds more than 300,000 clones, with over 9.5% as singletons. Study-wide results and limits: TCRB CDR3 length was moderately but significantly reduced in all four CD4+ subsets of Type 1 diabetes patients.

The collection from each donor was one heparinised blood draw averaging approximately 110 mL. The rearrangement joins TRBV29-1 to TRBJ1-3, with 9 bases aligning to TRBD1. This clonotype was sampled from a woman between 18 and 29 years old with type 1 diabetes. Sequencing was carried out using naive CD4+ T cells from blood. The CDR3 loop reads CSVGTGGAGNTIYF. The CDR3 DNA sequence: TGCAGCGTGGGAACAGGGGGCGCGGGAAACACCATATATTTT.